A single sample gave rise to the 10 T cell receptor beta chains below, sequenced in a study of blood T cell repertoires in COVID-19 (dated by TCRdb to between 2020 and 2021). Libraries were prepared through the immunoSEQ multiplex PCR assay. TCRdb took over this immuneACCESS table, retaining in-frame rearrangements with V and J assigned. Such tables are incomplete; in checked studies, under half of the missing clones stem from an unresolved V gene, and the remainder is unexplained. The sample records 100,000 to 150,000 clones, around 83% of which are singletons. About 15% of the sample rests with the top ten. Sequences were obtained from peripheral blood. These receptors were taken from a woman in her fifties or sixties with acute or convalescent COVID-19.

The chain carries TRBV7-6 and TRBJ2-5; TRBD1 might be the D (7 bases). Germline loops: CDR1 SGHVS, CDR2 FNYEAQ. CDR3 length: 14 residues. V lost 5 bases and J 4 bases, leaving 14 bases between the germline ends. The chain's CDR3 is CASSTGTAGETQYF. DNA of the CDR3: TGTGCCAGCAGCACCGGGACAGCGGGAGAGACCCAGTACTTC.

The gene calls are TRBV10-3 and TRBJ1-5; 8 bases map to TRBD1. The J segment lost 6 bases and the V segment lost 10 bases, leaving 11 bases of the junction unmatched. CDR3 length: 14 residues. Per the germline V gene, CDR1 is ENHRY and CDR2 is SYGVKD. The DNA for the CDR3 is TGTGCCACTCAGGGGACAGGTCAGAGTCAGCCCCAGCATTTT. Its protein is CATQGTGQSQPQHF.

This clone was seen only once. This chain uses TRBV19 with TRBJ1-6, with 7 bases aligning to TRBD1. The CDR3 is 15 amino acids. CDR1 and CDR2 (germline): LNHDA, SQIVND (reference sequence). Trimming at V came to 6 bases and at J to 7 bases, leaving 9 bases not matched to a gene. The CDR3 DNA reads TGTGCCAGTAGCCGCCTGACAGGGTCGAATTCACCCCTCCACTTT. It specifies CASSRLTGSNSPLHF.

V usage is TRBV14 and J usage is TRBJ1-1; D is perhaps TRBD1 (6 bases). The CDR3 is 15 residues long. CDR1 and CDR2 (germline): SGHDN, FVKESK. V gave up 3 bases and J gave up 3 bases, with 14 bases separating them. The CDR3 coding sequence is TGTGCCAGCAGCCAGTTACAGGGTGTGTACACTGAAGCTTTCTTT. This codes for CASSQLQGVYTEAFF.

The J gene is TRBJ1-2, the V gene TRBV12-3 or TRBV12-4; no definite D call. CDR3 length equals 13 residues. V gave up 6 bases and J gave up 6 bases, with 14 bases separating them. CDR3: CASSGRVLNGYTF. The CDR3 coding sequence is TGTGCCAGCAGCGGCCGGGTTTTAAATGGCTACACCTTC.

The rearrangement joins TRBV5-1 to TRBJ1-1; 8 bases align to TRBD1. Looked up from germline, CDR1 is SGHRS and CDR2 is YFSETQ. V lost 2 bases to trimming and J lost 1 base; unmatched junction nucleotides: 4. The CDR3 covers 15 residues. The CDR3 sequence is CASSFKGTGNTEAFF. For the CDR3, the DNA is TGCGCCAGCAGCTTTAAAGGGACAGGGAACACTGAAGCTTTCTTT.

The V call is TRBV19, the J call TRBJ1-1, with TRBD1 matching over 10 bases. CDR1 and CDR2 from the germline V gene are LNHDA and SQIVND (reference sequence). The CDR3 runs 16 residues. V was clipped by 5 bases and J by 3 bases; unmatched bases: 9. The CDR3 sequence: CASSPWDRGSDTEAFF. The CDR3 DNA reads as TGTGCCAGTAGTCCGTGGGACAGGGGATCGGACACTGAAGCTTTCTTT.

The J gene is TRBJ2-1, the V gene TRBV19; tentative D call: TRBD1 (5 bases). Germline CDR1 LNHDA, CDR2 SQIVND (reference sequence). This CDR3 has 13 amino acids. V was cut by 7 bases and J by 6 bases, with 13 bases left in between. CDR3 amino acids: CASTKGQGNEQFF. CDR3 in DNA: TGTGCCAGTACGAAGGGGCAGGGCAATGAGCAGTTCTTC. Complete variable domain (other parts from reference TRBV19 and TRBJ2-1): DGGITQSPKYLFRKEGQNVTLSCEQNLNHDAMYWYRQDPGQGLRLIYYSQIVNDFQKGDIAEGYSVSREKKESFPLTVTSAQKNPTAFYLCASTKGQGNEQFFGPGTRLTVL.

V and J are TRBV28 and TRBJ1-2; 7 positions match TRBD1. J gave up 7 bases and V 4 bases, and 9 bases lay outside the gene matches. CDR3 size: 14 residues. CDR1 MDHEN and CDR2 SYDVKM come from the germline V gene. CDR3 protein: CASSSDRTVGGYTF. The CDR3 DNA is TGTGCCAGCAGTTCGGACAGGACCGTGGGTGGCTACACCTTC.

CDR3 protein: CASSRIPTYEQYF. The CDR3, as DNA: TGTGCCAGCAGCCGCATCCCTACCTACGAGCAGTACTTC. The V gene is TRBV3-1 (or the pseudogene TRBV3-2), the J gene TRBJ2-7; D remains unclear. Trimming took off 4 bases at V and 2 bases at J, with 9 bases between the two ends. CDR3 length: 13 residues. The germline V gene has CDR1 LGHDT and CDR2 YNNKEL (reference sequence).